This TCR beta chain was observed in a study of blood T cell repertoires in COVID-19. The wider study: Italy, Spain and the United States were the sources of the convalescent and acute COVID-19 samples. T cells, B-cell-depleted T cells, or PBMCs provided the cDNA or gDNA that served as material.

In the original analysis: Estimation of nucleated cell counts relied on the amplification of reference gene primers. Sequencing used immunoSEQ multiplex PCR; TCRdb keeps in-frame clones, though not all of them. Clonal size and the V and J genes are those of that table, whereas D and trimming came from the DNA. The sample consists of about 250,000 clones, about nine tenths of them appearing once. Seattle's enrolled individuals joined amid active infection and were then monitored longitudinally. V lost 5 bases, J lost 0 bases, and 8 bases lay in between. The CDR3 has 14 amino acids. CDR1 and CDR2 from the germline V gene are MNHEY and SVGAGI.

The TCR was taken from a young woman with COVID-19, enrolled during active disease. The V gene is TRBV6-5, the J gene TRBJ1-5; D call uncertain. Source material: peripheral blood. For the CDR3, the DNA is TGTGCCAGCAGTAGGAGAGTTAGCAATCAGCCCCAGCATTTT. Its translation: CASSRRVSNQPQHF.